These 25 T cell receptor beta chains share one sample of origin, sequenced in a study of blood T cell repertoires in COVID-19. Method: immunoSEQ multiplex PCR; TCRdb's copy keeps in-frame clones and lacks some. This sample carries approximately 250,000 clones, over 75% of them seen once, and the ten largest clones take around 9.6%. Material for sequencing was peripheral blood. The receptors were gathered from a woman in her 70s with COVID-19, enrolled during active disease.

This sequence joins TRBV5-1 and TRBJ2-7; weak D call: TRBD1 (5 bases). Trimming pared 0 bases from V and 5 bases from J, leaving 12 bases between. CDR1 and CDR2 from the germline V gene are SGHRS and YFSETQ. The CDR3 has 14 residues. The CDR3 sequence is CASSLGQGVNEQYF. CDR3 DNA sequence: TGCGCCAGCAGCTTGGGTCAGGGTGTTAACGAGCAGTACTTC.

This chain links TRBV30 with TRBJ1-6, with 7 nucleotides matching TRBD1. The V gene's germline CDR1 is GTSNPN and CDR2 SVGIG (reference sequence). V shed 2 bases, J shed 9 bases, and the junction held 4 bases outside the gene matches. The CDR3 contains 13 residues. CDR3 nucleotides: TGTGCCTGGAGTTACAGGGGCGGTTCACCCCTCCACTTT. Its translation: CAWSYRGGSPLHF.

The chain has TRBV27 and TRBJ2-7, with D perhaps TRBD2 (5 bases). The CDR3 extends over 14 amino acids. The germline CDR1 and CDR2 sequences are MNHEY and SMNVEV (reference sequence). V was clipped by 5 bases and J by 5 bases, with 16 bases between them. In nucleotides, the CDR3 is TGTGCCAGCAGTCCCCGGGGTTTGAAGCACGAGCAGTACTTC. Amino acids: CASSPRGLKHEQYF.

The gene calls are TRBV6-5 and TRBJ2-7; a possible D gene is TRBD1 (6 bases). The V and J ends lost 6 bases and 3 bases respectively, with 15 bases between them. The V gene's germline CDR1 is MNHEY and CDR2 SVGAGI. There are 14 residues in the CDR3. CDR3 amino acids: CASRLSRDNYEQYF. The DNA of the CDR3 is TGTGCCAGCAGACTTTCCCGGGACAACTACGAGCAGTACTTC.

The chain is built from TRBV28 and TRBJ2-3; 8 bases match TRBD2. Germline CDR1 is MDHEN and CDR2 is SYDVKM. This CDR3 is built from 14 residues. V dropped 4 bases and J dropped 3; count of bases not matched to a gene: 3. Here the CDR3 DNA reads TGTGCCAGCAGTTCTGGCGGGAGGACAGATACGCAGTATTTT. This encodes CASSSGGRTDTQYF.

This clone was counted between two and nine times. The chain uses TRBV3-1 (or the pseudogene TRBV3-2) and TRBJ2-7, with a tentative D call TRBD1 (5 bases). CDR3 size: 12 residues. Looked up from germline, CDR1 is LGHDT and CDR2 is YNNKEL (reference sequence). With 3 bases removed from V and 9 bases from J, the gap between germline ends came to 12 bases. This chain's CDR3 is CASSQAQGGQYF. CDR3 DNA: TGTGCCAGCAGCCAGGCCCAGGGTGGGCAGTACTTC.

The chain uses TRBV18 and TRBJ1-1; no clear D. The CDR3 length is 13 residues. V gave up 3 bases and J gave up 3 bases, with 8 bases separating them. CDR1 and CDR2 from the germline V gene are KGHSH and LQKENI. The CDR3 region has the DNA TGTGCCAGCTCACCGTCGAGGGACACTGAAGCTTTCTTT. Translation: CASSPSRDTEAFF.

This clone was seen a single time. The chain couples TRBV19 to TRBJ2-2; 9 positions agree with TRBD1. The trim removed 5 bases at V and 4 bases at J, leaving 2 bases unmatched. The germline V gene has CDR1 LNHDA and CDR2 SQIVND (reference sequence). The CDR3 length is 14 residues. DNA for the CDR3: TGTGCCAGTAGTTTGGGACAGGGCACCGGGGAGCTGTTTTTT. Protein sequence: CASSLGQGTGELFF.

The genes are TRBV5-1 and TRBJ1-1; D perhaps matches TRBD1 (5 bases). The length of the CDR3 is 14 residues. The germline CDR1 and CDR2 sequences are SGHRS and YFSETQ. V was shortened by 4 bases and J by 1 base, with 11 bases between the two germline ends. The CDR3, as DNA: TGCGCCAGCAGCCGAAGTACAGGGAACACTGAAGCTTTCTTT. Translation gives CASSRSTGNTEAFF.

The table lists this clone with a few counts. This chain links TRBV27 with TRBJ1-2; 9 bases match TRBD1. Trimming at V came to 4 bases and at J to 5 bases, leaving 8 bases not matched to a gene. Per the germline V gene, CDR1 is MNHEY and CDR2 is SMNVEV (reference sequence). The length of the CDR3 is 15 residues. The CDR3 DNA reads as TGTGCCAGCAGTTACCGACCGGGACAGGGATATGGCTACACCTTC. Translation: CASSYRPGQGYGYTF.

CDR3 coding DNA: TGTGCCAGCAGCTTAGGGCAGGGGATTTCCTACGAGCAGTACTTC. Amino acid sequence: CASSLGQGISYEQYF. The chain joins TRBV7-2 to TRBJ2-7; tentatively, D is TRBD1 (6 bases). The CDR3 covers 15 residues. Germline-derived CDR1 and CDR2 are SGHTA and FQGNSA. V gave up 1 base and J gave up 1 base, with 11 bases separating them. The full variable domain, in which reference TRBV7-2 and TRBJ2-7 provide the parts outside the CDR3, is GAGVSQSPSNKVTEKGKDVELRCDPISGHTALYWYRQSLGQGLEFLIYFQGNSAPDKSGLPSDRFSAERTGGSVSTLTIQRTQQEDSAVYLCASSLGQGISYEQYFGPGTRLTVT.

V is TRBV19 and J is TRBJ1-2, with D maybe TRBD1 (5 bases). Per the germline V gene, CDR1 is LNHDA and CDR2 is SQIVND (reference sequence). V gave up 3 bases and J gave up 4 bases, with 9 bases separating them. CDR3 length: 13 amino acids. The CDR3 nucleotides read TGTGCCAGTAGTATTAAGGGGTCCTATGGCTACACCTTC. Translation gives CASSIKGSYGYTF.

The chain is built from TRBV7-2 and TRBJ2-7; D call uncertain. Germline V gene lookup returns CDR1 SGHTA and CDR2 FQGNSA. CDR3 length equals 14 residues. V lost 1 base to trimming and J lost 3 bases, with 10 bases between them. CDR3 protein: CASSLDRLNYEQYF. The CDR3 DNA reads as TGTGCCAGCAGCTTAGACAGATTAAACTACGAGCAGTACTTC.

This clone has more than one count but fewer than ten. In DNA, the CDR3 is TGTGCCAGCAGCCCCCTACCCACAGGGGGCGCAGATACGCAGTATTTT. Translated: CASSPLPTGGADTQYF. The chain recombines TRBV4-2 with TRBJ2-3, with 9 bases matching TRBD1. The CDR3 has 16 residues. Germline V CDR1 and CDR2: LGHNA, YNFKEQ. The V gene end was trimmed by 4 bases and the J gene end by 4 bases; junction bases not matched to a gene: 9.

This sequence joins TRBV12-3 or TRBV12-4 and TRBJ1-2; 9 bases map to TRBD1. After removal of 5 bases from V and 4 bases from J, the junction contained 2 bases not matched to a gene. This CDR3 is built from 13 residues. This CDR3 reads CASSTGQGYGYTF. The CDR3 DNA is TGTGCCAGCAGTACGGGACAGGGCTATGGCTACACCTTC.

Only a few counts were recorded for this clone. The chain carries TRBV10-3 and TRBJ2-7, with 7 bases fitting TRBD1. The CDR3 has 15 residues. Germline-derived CDR1 and CDR2 are ENHRY and SYGVKD. V was pared by 0 bases and J by 0 bases, with 2 bases of the junction left unmatched. The CDR3, as DNA: TGTGCCATCAGTGAGTCGAGGACAGGCTCCTACGAGCAGTACTTC. It codes for CAISESRTGSYEQYF.

This rearrangement joins TRBV2 to TRBJ1-5; possible D gene TRBD1, 5 bases. Germline V CDR1 and CDR2: SNHLY, FYNNEI. The CDR3 is 13 residues long. V gave up 7 bases and J gave up 4 bases, with 11 bases separating them. CDR3 nucleotide sequence: TGTGCCAGCATGTCAGGGTGGAATCAGCCCCAGCATTTT. It translates to CASMSGWNQPQHF.

The chain couples TRBV27 to TRBJ1-6; 8 bases map to TRBD1. Germline CDR1 is MNHEY and CDR2 is SMNVEV (reference sequence). Losses at the gene ends were 6 bases for V and 6 bases for J; bases not matched to a gene: 4. The CDR3 loop spans 14 amino acids. CDR3 protein: CASSIQGGNSPLHF. The CDR3 region has the DNA TGTGCCAGCAGCATACAGGGGGGTAATTCACCCCTCCACTTT.

The gene calls are TRBV7-9 and TRBJ1-1; 7 bases map to TRBD1. The J segment lost 8 bases and the V segment lost 7 bases, leaving 10 bases of the junction unmatched. Germline CDR1 SEHNR, CDR2 FQNEAQ (reference sequence). The CDR3 runs 13 residues. CDR3 bases: TGTGCCAGCACCCAGACAGGGCCGGTGGAAGCTTTCTTT. It translates to CASTQTGPVEAFF.

CDR3 coding DNA: TGTGCCAGCAGTTACTCAAGCCCTAGCGGTATTTACAATGAGCAGTTCTTC. Residues: CASSYSSPSGIYNEQFF. The genes are TRBV6-2 or TRBV6-3 and TRBJ2-1; 7 nucleotides align to TRBD2. The junction had 9 bases not matched to a gene; V was cut back by 0 bases and J by 4 bases. CDR3 size: 17 residues. Germline V CDR1 and CDR2: MNHEY, SVGEGT.

This chain joins TRBV19 and TRBJ1-6, with 8 positions matching TRBD1. V lost 2 bases and J lost 7; bases outside the gene matches: 4. Germline CDR1 and CDR2: LNHDA and SQIVND (reference sequence). This CDR3 is built from 15 residues. The CDR3 region is CASSIQTGVNSPLHF. CDR3 in DNA: TGTGCCAGTAGTATACAGACAGGGGTCAATTCACCCCTCCACTTT. The whole variable domain, filled in from reference TRBV19 and TRBJ1-6, reads DGGITQSPKYLFRKEGQNVTLSCEQNLNHDAMYWYRQDPGQGLRLIYYSQIVNDFQKGDIAEGYSVSREKKESFPLTVTSAQKNPTAFYLCASSIQTGVNSPLHFGNGTRLTVT.

This clone was seen just once. This rearrangement joins TRBV7-9 to TRBJ1-1, with D unclear. Germline values: CDR1 SEHNR, CDR2 FQNEAQ (reference sequence). The V end was cut by 7 bases, the J end by 1 base, with 13 bases between. The CDR3 runs to 14 residues. The CDR3 sequence: CASTPRRENTEAFF. In DNA form, the CDR3 reads TGTGCCAGCACCCCTAGGAGGGAGAACACTGAAGCTTTCTTT.

The chain links TRBV7-3 to TRBJ1-1; unclear D gene. V was cut by 5 bases and J by 3 bases, with 13 bases left in between. CDR1 is SGHTA and CDR2 is FQGTGA in the germline V gene. The CDR3 covers 14 residues. This CDR3 reads CASSLGGRHTEAFF. DNA of the CDR3: TGTGCCAGCAGCCTAGGAGGTAGGCACACTGAAGCTTTCTTT.

The chain carries TRBV6-5 and TRBJ2-3; 7 bases fit TRBD1. Germline CDR1 and CDR2: MNHEY and SVGAGI. The V gene end was trimmed by 4 bases and the J gene end by 2 bases; junction bases not matched to a gene: 3. The CDR3 is made up of 14 amino acids. The CDR3 bases are TGTGCCAGCAGTTCTGGACAGGTCACAGATACGCAGTATTTT. Translating it yields CASSSGQVTDTQYF.

This clone was detected only once. The J gene is TRBJ1-3, the V gene TRBV28, with D possibly TRBD1 on 5 matching bases. Germline V gene sequence: CDR1 MDHEN, CDR2 SYDVKM. The CDR3 runs to 13 residues. V lost 5 bases to trimming and J lost 4 bases, with 9 bases between them. The CDR3 nucleotides are TGTGCCAGCAGTAGGGGACTGGGAAACACCATATATTTT. Translating gives CASSRGLGNTIYF.